This TCR beta chain was obtained from a study of human T cells and chemical hapten exposure. Germline V gene sequence: CDR1 SGHTA, CDR2 FQGNSA. V was cut by 4 bases and J by 6 bases, with 16 bases left in between. The CDR3 sequence is 14 residues long. TCRdb used MiXCR to reprocess the RACE reads, holding one entry per CDR3 protein. This sample has around 120,000 distinct CDR3 sequences, with less than 15% found just once. Regarding time point: pre-sensitization, week 0. Treatment here: therapeutic diphenylcyclopropenone sensitization with weekly scalp DPC. This receptor was identified in a woman aged 18 to 35 with alopecia areata. Some clones in this sample may be carry-over from other donors' samples. Specimen: whole blood, collected in connection with sensitization to the hapten diphenylcyclopropenone (DPC). The rearrangement links TRBV7-2 to TRBJ2-7; D is ambiguous. CDR3 amino acids: CASSSGPASAEQYF. The CDR3 nucleotides read TGTGCCAGCAGCTCCGGACCGGCGTCCGCCGAGCAGTACTTC.